A single sample gave rise to the 13 T cell receptor beta chains below, sequenced in a study of response to subunit inactivated influenza vaccine (dated by TCRdb to 2016 to 2019). In the paper's terms, the time point label means: around 42 days after influenza vaccine administration. Library preparation employed RT-PCR. The sample was run on an Illumina HiSeq 2500. TCRdb handled the public reads itself, with Q25 trimming in fastp and clone calling in MiXCR, and kept productive beta chains. Entries are consolidated by CDR3 protein sequence, retaining the most common genes and DNA. In this sample the table shows over 400,000 distinct CDR3 sequences, 10% to 15% of which occur a single time. Around 13% of the sample is in the top ten clones. The input for sequencing was PBMCs from blood, taken roughly 48 days after vaccination. These receptors all come from a man in his fifties or sixties who received an inactivated influenza vaccine. Donor details come from another sample of the same person, matched by shared clones.

This clonotype was counted a few times. J is TRBJ1-5 and V is TRBV10-3; no reliable D call. The CDR3 is 14 residues long. Germline CDR1 ENHRY, CDR2 SYGVKD. Trimming left V 5 bases short and J 3 bases short, with 11 bases between. The CDR3 is CAISPSSLNQPQHF. The DNA of the CDR3 is TGTGCCATCAGTCCCTCGAGCCTCAATCAGCCCCAGCATTTT.

This clonotype was counted between two and nine times. This chain links TRBV6-1 with TRBJ2-3; maybe TRBD2 (6 bases). V lost 7 bases and J 1 base, leaving 9 bases between the germline ends. Germline V gene sequence: CDR1 MNHNS, CDR2 SASEGT. This CDR3 has 13 amino acids. CDR3 residues: CASTREGTDTQYF. Written as DNA, the CDR3 is TGTGCCAGCACCAGGGAGGGCACAGATACGCAGTATTTT.

The rearrangement links TRBV10-3 to TRBJ2-7; 11 bases fit TRBD1. The germline CDR1 and CDR2 sequences are ENHRY and SYGVKD. With V trimmed by 5 bases and J by 4 bases, 10 bases remained unmatched. The CDR3 is 16 amino acids. The CDR3 nucleotides read TGTGCCATCAGTCAATCCGGGACAGGGGGTAGGTACGAGCAGTACTTC. Translating gives CAISQSGTGGRYEQYF.

The CDR3 DNA reads as TGTGCCAGCAGCTACCCAAGGACCCAAGAGACCCAGTACTTC. Translating it yields CASSYPRTQETQYF. J is TRBJ2-5 and V is TRBV5-5; no clear D. This CDR3 comprises 14 residues. V was trimmed by 3 bases and J by 1 base, leaving 10 bases between them. Germline V gene data show CDR1 as SGHKS and CDR2 as YYEKEE (reference sequence).

The chain uses TRBV2 and TRBJ2-7; the D call may be TRBD1 or TRBD2 (5 bases each). CDR3 size: 16 residues. The germline gives CDR1 SNHLY, CDR2 FYNNEI. V was shortened by 5 bases and J by 5 bases, with 22 bases between the two germline ends. The CDR3 region is CASSFNSGTVGNEQYF. For the CDR3, the DNA is TGTGCCAGCAGTTTTAATTCCGGGACCGTCGGGAACGAGCAGTACTTC.

This clonotype appeared a few times. J is TRBJ2-3 and V is TRBV5-4; the match to TRBD2 covers 8 bases. The CDR3 totals 17 residues. CDR1 SGHNT and CDR2 YYREEE come from the germline V gene (reference sequence). The V segment lost 4 bases and the J segment 0 bases; nucleotides outside the gene matches: 10. CDR3 protein: CASSALRASGSTDTQYF. As DNA, the CDR3 is TGTGCCAGCAGCGCGCTTAGGGCTAGCGGGAGCACAGATACGCAGTATTTT.

This chain uses TRBV7-9 with TRBJ1-1, with D perhaps matching TRBD1 (5 bases). V was clipped by 5 bases and J by 6 bases, with 7 bases between them. The CDR3 is 11 residues long. Germline assignment: CDR1 SEHNR and CDR2 FQNEAQ (reference sequence). CDR3 DNA sequence: TGTGCCAGCAGCGAGACAGCTGAAGCTTTCTTT. Residues: CASSETAEAFF.

The chain employs TRBV6-2 or TRBV6-3 and TRBJ1-5; the D is unclear. Trimming shortened V by 5 bases and J by 1 base, and 18 bases separated the two germline ends. This CDR3 comprises 17 residues. The V gene's germline CDR1 is MNHEY and CDR2 SVGEGT. DNA for the CDR3: TGTGCCAGCAGTGCGGACGGCGGGGTGTGGAGCAATCAGCCCCAGCATTTT. Translation: CASSADGGVWSNQPQHF.

This chain's CDR3 is CASSLAASGGPSNEQFF. The DNA of the CDR3 is TGCGCCAGCAGCTTGGCGGCTAGCGGGGGCCCATCCAATGAGCAGTTCTTC. The chain joins TRBV5-1 to TRBJ2-1, with 10 bases identical to TRBD2. V was pared by 0 bases and J by 6 bases, with 9 bases of the junction left unmatched. From germline, CDR1 is SGHRS and CDR2 YFSETQ. The CDR3 sequence is 17 residues long. The full variable domain, rest sourced from reference TRBV5-1 and TRBJ2-1, is KAGVTQTPRYLIKTRGQQVTLSCSPISGHRSVSWYQQTPGQGLQFLFEYFSETQRNKGNFPGRFSGRQFSNSRSEMNVSTLELGDSALYLCASSLAASGGPSNEQFFGPGTRLTVL.

This sequence joins TRBV6-2 or TRBV6-3 and TRBJ1-2; D not certain. CDR1 MNHEY and CDR2 SVGEGT come from the germline V gene. The germline V and J ends were trimmed by 0 bases and 0 bases, with 11 bases remaining between them. The CDR3 has 16 residues. CDR3 nucleotide sequence: TGTGCCAGCAGTTACTCGAAAGGGCAGACTAACTATGGCTACACCTTC. This translates into CASSYSKGQTNYGYTF.

The V and J genes are TRBV29-1 and TRBJ1-2; tentative D call: TRBD1 (6 bases). CDR1 and CDR2 from the germline V gene are SQVTM and ANQGSEA. This CDR3 is built from 13 residues. V lost 5 bases, J lost 8 bases, and 18 bases lay in between. The CDR3 protein is CSVPTDPGEGYTF. The CDR3 bases are TGCAGCGTTCCCACTGACCCAGGGGAAGGCTACACCTTC.

This clonotype was found a few times. The chain uses TRBV6-2 or TRBV6-3 and TRBJ1-5, with D perhaps TRBD1 (6 bases). The CDR3 extends over 16 amino acids. Germline V lookup: CDR1 MNHEY, CDR2 SVGEGT. Trimming removed 2 bases from V and 9 bases from J, with 20 bases in between. CDR3 coding DNA: TGTGCCAGCAGTTACGAGGACAGTTATACCATCTCGCCCCAGCATTTT. Translated: CASSYEDSYTISPQHF.

The chain couples TRBV11-2 to TRBJ2-3; TRBD2 agrees at 8 bases. Trimming took 1 base from V and 2 from J; bases not matched to a gene: 5. The V gene's germline CDR1 is SGHAT and CDR2 FQNNGV. The CDR3 has 16 amino acids. This chain's CDR3 is CASSLGLRGDTDTQYF. The CDR3 DNA follows: TGTGCCAGCAGCTTAGGTCTGCGGGGGGACACAGATACGCAGTATTTT.